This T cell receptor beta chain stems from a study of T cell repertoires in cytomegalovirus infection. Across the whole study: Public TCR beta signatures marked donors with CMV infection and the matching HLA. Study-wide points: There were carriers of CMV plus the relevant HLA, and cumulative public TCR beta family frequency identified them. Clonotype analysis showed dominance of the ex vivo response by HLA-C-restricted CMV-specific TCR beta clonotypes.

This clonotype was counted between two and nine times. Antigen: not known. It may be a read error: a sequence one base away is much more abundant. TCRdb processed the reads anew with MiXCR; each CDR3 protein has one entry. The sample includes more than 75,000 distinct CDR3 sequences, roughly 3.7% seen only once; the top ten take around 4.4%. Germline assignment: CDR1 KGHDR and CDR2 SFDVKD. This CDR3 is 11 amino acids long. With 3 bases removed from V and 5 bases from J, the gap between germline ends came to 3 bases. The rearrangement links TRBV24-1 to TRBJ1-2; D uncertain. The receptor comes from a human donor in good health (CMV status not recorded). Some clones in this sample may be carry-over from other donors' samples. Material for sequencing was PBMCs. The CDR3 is CATSDRYGYTF. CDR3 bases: TGTGCCACCAGTGATCGTTATGGCTACACCTTC.